The sequence of this TCR beta chain was determined in a study of cytotoxic CD8 clonotypes in ibrutinib-treated CLL. Looking at the study overall: A mean of around 260,000 productive templates and 94,082 productive rearrangements was obtained per sample. Study conclusions and caveats: Clonality increased at ibrutinib response and stayed stable in sustained remission. At progression, however, it fell back toward baseline.

Trimming stripped 4 bases from V and 7 bases from J, with 11 bases between. This CDR3 region has 13 residues. The germline CDR1 and CDR2 sequences are SGHRS and YFSETQ. Of note for this clone: Its antigen is not known.

The method was immunoSEQ multiplex PCR; TCRdb's version includes in-frame clones alone and lacks a portion of them. The repertoire has about 160,000 clones, approximately 80% of them found once; the top ten carry about 5%. Sequenced material: PBMCs, taken after 24 months of ibrutinib treatment. The chain uses TRBV5-1 and TRBJ1-4, with D tentatively TRBD1 (6 bases). This receptor was taken from a human donor with chronic lymphocytic leukemia. As DNA, the CDR3 is TGCGCCAGCAGCCCCGGGGACACTGAAAAACTGTTTTTT. It translates to CASSPGDTEKLFF.